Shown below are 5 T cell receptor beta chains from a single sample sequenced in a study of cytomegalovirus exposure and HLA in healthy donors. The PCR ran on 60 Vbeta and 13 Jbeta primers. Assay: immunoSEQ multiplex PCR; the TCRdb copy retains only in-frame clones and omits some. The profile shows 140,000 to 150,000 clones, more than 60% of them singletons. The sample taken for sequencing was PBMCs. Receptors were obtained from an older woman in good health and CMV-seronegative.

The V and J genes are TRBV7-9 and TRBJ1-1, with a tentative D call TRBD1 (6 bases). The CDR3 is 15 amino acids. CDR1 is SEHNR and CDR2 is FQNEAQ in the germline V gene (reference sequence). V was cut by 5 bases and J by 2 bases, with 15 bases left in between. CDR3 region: CASSPRGGVNTEAFF. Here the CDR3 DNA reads TGTGCCAGCAGCCCGCGAGGGGGTGTAAACACTGAAGCTTTCTTT.

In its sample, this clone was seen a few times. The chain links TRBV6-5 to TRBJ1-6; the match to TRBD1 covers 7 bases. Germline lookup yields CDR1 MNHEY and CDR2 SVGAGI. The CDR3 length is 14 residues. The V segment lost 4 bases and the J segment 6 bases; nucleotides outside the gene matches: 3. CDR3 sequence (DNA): TGTGCCAGCAGTTGGGACAGACTTAATTCACCCCTCCACTTT. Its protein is CASSWDRLNSPLHF.

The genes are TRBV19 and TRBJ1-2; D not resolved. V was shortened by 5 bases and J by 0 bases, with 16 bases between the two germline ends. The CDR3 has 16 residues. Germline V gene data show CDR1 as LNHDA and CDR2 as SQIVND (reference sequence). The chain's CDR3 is CASSALGNPANYGYTF. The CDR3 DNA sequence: TGTGCCAGTAGTGCCCTAGGTAATCCGGCTAACTATGGCTACACCTTC.

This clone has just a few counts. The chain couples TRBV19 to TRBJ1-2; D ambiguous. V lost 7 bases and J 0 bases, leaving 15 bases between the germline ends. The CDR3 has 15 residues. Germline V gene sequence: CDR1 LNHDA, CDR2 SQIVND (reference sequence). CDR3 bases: TGTGCCAGTAACCCTTTCGCAGAAGCTAACTATGGCTACACCTTC. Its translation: CASNPFAEANYGYTF.

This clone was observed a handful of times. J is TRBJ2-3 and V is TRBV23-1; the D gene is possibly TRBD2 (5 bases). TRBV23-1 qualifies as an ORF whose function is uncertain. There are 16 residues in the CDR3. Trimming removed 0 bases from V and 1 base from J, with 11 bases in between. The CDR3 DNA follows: TGCGCCAGCAGTCAATCATGGACTTCGGGCACAGATACGCAGTATTTT. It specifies CASSQSWTSGTDTQYF.